Included here is one T cell receptor (beta chain) sequence, with context. Sequencing used immunoSEQ multiplex PCR; TCRdb keeps in-frame clones, though not all of them. The sample carries roughly 58,000 clones, roughly 77% recorded once. CDR1 and CDR2 from the germline V gene are SNHLY and FYNNEI. The CDR3 is 13 amino acids. V shed 11 bases, J shed 5 bases, and the junction held 3 bases outside the gene matches. The data derive from a study of blood T cell repertoires in COVID-19. The sequenced sample consisted of peripheral blood. The rearrangement joins TRBV2 to TRBJ1-4, with 12 bases aligning to TRBD1. The TCR originated in a man aged 55 to 69 with COVID-19, enrolled during active disease. The CDR3: CASGTGGNEKLFF. The CDR3 DNA follows: TGTGCCTCCGGGACAGGGGGCAATGAAAAACTGTTTTTT.